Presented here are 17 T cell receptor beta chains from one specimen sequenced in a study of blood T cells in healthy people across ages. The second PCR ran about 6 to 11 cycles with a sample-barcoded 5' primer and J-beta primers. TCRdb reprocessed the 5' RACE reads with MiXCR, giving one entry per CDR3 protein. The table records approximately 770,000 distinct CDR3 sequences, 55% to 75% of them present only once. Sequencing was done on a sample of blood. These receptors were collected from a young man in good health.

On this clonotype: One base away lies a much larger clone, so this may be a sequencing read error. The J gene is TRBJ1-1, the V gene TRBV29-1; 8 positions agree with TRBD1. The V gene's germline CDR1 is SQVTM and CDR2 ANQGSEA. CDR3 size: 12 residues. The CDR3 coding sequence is TGCCGCGTAGGACAGGGATACACTGAAGCTTTCTTT. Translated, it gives CRVGQGYTEAFF.

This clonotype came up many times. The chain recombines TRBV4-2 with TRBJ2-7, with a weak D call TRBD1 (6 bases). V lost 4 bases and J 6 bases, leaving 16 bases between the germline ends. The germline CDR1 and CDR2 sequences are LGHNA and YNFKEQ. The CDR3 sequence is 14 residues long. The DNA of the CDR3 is TGTGCCAGCAGCCTACAGGGAGAAAGGGGCGAGCAGTACTTC. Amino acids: CASSLQGERGEQYF.

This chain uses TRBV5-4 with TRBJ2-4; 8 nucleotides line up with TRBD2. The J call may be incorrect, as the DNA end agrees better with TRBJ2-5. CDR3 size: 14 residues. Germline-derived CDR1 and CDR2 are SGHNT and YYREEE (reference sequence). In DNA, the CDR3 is TGTGCCAGCAGCCCCAGGACTAGCCTGGAGACCCAGTACTTC. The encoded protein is CASSPRTSLETQYF.

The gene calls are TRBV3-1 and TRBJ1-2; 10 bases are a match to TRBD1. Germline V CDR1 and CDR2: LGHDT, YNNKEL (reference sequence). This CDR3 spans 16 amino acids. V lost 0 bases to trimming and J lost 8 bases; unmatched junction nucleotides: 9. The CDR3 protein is CASSQEMTGGLEGYTF. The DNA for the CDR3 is TGTGCCAGCAGCCAAGAGATGACAGGGGGCTTAGAAGGCTACACCTTC.

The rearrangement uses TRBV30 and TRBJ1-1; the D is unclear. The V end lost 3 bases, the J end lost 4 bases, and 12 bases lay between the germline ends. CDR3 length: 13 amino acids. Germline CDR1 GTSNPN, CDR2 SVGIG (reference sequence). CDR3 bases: TGTGCCTGGAGATTAGAGGCGGGCACTGAAGCTTTCTTT. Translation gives CAWRLEAGTEAFF.

Here the CDR3 DNA reads TGTGCCAGCAGCCCAGGCCTTACCTACAAGCAGTACTTC. Its protein product is CASSPGLTYKQYF. V is TRBV6-2 or TRBV6-3 and J is TRBJ2-4; D unresolved. The V end lost 6 bases, the J end lost 13 bases, and 19 bases lay between the germline ends. The CDR3 runs to 13 residues. The germline V gene encodes CDR1 MNHEY and CDR2 SVGEGT.

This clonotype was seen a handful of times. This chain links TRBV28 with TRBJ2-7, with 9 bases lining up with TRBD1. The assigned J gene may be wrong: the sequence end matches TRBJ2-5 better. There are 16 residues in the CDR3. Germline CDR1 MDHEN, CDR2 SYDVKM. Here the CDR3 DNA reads TGTGCCAGCAGTTTCTTTGGGACAGGGCCGTTTGAGACCCAGTACTTC. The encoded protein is CASSFFGTGPFETQYF.

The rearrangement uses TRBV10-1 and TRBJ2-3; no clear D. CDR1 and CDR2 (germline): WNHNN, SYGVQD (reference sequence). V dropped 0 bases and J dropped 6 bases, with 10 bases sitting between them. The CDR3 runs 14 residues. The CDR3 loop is CASSESISLDTQYF. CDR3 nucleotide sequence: TGCGCCAGCAGTGAGTCGATTAGCTTGGATACGCAGTATTTT.

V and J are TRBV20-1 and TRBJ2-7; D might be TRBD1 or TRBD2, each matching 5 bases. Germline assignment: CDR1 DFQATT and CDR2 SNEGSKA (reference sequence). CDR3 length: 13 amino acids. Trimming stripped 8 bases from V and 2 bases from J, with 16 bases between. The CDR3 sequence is CSPRGRHTYEQYF. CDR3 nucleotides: TGCAGTCCCCGGGGCCGACATACCTACGAGCAGTACTTC.

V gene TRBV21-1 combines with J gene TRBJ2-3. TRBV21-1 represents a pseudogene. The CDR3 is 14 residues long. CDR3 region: CASSNGASTDTQYF. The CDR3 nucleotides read TGTGCCAGCAGCAATGGGGCTAGCACAGATACGCAGTATTTT.

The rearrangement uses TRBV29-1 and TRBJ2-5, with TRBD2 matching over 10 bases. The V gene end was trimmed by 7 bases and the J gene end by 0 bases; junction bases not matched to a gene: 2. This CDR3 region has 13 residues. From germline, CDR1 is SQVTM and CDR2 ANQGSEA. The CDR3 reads CSDLAGDQETQYF. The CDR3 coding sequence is TGCAGCGACCTAGCGGGGGACCAAGAGACCCAGTACTTC.

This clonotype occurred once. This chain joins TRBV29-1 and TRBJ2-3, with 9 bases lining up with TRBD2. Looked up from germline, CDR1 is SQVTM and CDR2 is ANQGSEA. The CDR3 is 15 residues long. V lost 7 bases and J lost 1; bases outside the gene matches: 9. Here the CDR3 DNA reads TGCAGCGGTGCGGGGGGGATTATTGGCACAGATACGCAGTATTTT. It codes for CSGAGGIIGTDTQYF.

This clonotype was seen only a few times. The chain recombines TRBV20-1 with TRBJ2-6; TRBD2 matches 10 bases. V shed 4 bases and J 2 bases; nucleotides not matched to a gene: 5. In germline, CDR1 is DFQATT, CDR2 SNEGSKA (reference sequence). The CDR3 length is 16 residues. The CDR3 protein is CSAKASGRTGANVLTF. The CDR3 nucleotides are TGCAGTGCTAAAGCTAGCGGGAGAACTGGGGCCAACGTCCTGACTTTC.

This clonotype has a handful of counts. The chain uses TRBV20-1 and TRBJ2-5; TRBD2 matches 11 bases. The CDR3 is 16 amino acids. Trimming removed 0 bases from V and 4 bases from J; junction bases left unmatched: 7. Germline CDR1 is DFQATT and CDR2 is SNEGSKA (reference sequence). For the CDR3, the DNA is TGCAGTGCTAGAGAGACTATTAGCGGGAGGGGAGAGACCCAGTACTTC. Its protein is CSARETISGRGETQYF.

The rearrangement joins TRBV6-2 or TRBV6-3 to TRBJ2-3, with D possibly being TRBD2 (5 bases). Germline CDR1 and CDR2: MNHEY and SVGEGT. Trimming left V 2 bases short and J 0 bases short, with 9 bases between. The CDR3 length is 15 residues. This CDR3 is CASSYGGTSTDTQYF. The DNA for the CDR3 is TGTGCCAGCAGTTACGGAGGTACTAGCACAGATACGCAGTATTTT.

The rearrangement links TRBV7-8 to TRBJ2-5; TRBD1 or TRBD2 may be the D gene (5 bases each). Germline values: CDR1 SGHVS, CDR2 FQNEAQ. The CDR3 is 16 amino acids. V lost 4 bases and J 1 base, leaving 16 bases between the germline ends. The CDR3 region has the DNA TGTGCCAGCAGCTCCCCGCCCCATGGGGGCCAAGAGACCCAGTACTTC. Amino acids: CASSSPPHGGQETQYF.

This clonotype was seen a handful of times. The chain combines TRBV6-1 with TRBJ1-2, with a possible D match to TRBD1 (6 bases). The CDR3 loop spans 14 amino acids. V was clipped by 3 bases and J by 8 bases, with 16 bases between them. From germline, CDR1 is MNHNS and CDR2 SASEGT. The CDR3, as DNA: TGTGCCAGCAGTGACACTCGAGGGGGACGCGGCTACACCTTC. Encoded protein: CASSDTRGGRGYTF.